This TCR beta chain emerged from a study of graft-versus-host responses after intestinal transplantation. Background on the study: Recipients underwent multivisceral, liver-intestinal, or isolated intestinal transplants. Anti-thymocyte globulin induction preceded approximately three years of tacrolimus and steroid maintenance in all recipients.

Whole-study results and caveats: Graft-donor T cell macrochimerism coincided with high graft-versus-host to host-versus-graft clonal ratios in allografts. Among recipient marrow samples, GvH clones were found; some appeared first in ileum or blood.

Profiled with immunoSEQ multiplex PCR; TCRdb holds only in-frame clones, not every one. The table includes roughly 98,000 clones, roughly 91% detected once. V lost 5 bases and J 1 base, leaving 12 bases between the germline ends. The germline V gene encodes CDR1 LNHNV and CDR2 YYDKDF (reference sequence). The CDR3 has 14 residues. Details on this clone: Its antigen is not identified.

The source of this sequence is a human donor who was the organ donor for an intestinal transplant. The J gene is TRBJ2-7, the V gene TRBV15; possible D gene TRBD2, 6 bases. The sample consisted of unstimulated CD8+ T cells sorted from spleen or lymph node cells, taken before transplant. CDR3 sequence: CATSGVGGSYEQYF. The CDR3 DNA follows: TGTGCCACCAGCGGTGTTGGGGGGTCCTACGAGCAGTACTTC.